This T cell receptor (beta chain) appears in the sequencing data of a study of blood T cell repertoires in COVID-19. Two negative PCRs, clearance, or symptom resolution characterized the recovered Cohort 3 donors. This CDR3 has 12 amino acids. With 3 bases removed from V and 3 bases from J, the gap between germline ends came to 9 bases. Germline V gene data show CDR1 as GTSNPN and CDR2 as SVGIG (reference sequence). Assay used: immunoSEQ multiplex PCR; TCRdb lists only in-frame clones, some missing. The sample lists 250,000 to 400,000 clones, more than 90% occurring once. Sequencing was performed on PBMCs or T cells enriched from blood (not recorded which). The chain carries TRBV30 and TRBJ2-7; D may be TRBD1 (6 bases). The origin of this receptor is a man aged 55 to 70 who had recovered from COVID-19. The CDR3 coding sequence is TGTGCCTGGAGCTCACAGGGCTACGAGCAGTACTTC. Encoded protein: CAWSSQGYEQYF. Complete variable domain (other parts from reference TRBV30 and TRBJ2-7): SQTIHQWPATLVQPVGSPLSLECTVEGTSNPNLYWYRQAAGRGLQLLFYSVGIGQISSEVPQNLSASRPQDRQFILSSKKLLLSDSGFYLCAWSSQGYEQYFGPGTRLTVT.